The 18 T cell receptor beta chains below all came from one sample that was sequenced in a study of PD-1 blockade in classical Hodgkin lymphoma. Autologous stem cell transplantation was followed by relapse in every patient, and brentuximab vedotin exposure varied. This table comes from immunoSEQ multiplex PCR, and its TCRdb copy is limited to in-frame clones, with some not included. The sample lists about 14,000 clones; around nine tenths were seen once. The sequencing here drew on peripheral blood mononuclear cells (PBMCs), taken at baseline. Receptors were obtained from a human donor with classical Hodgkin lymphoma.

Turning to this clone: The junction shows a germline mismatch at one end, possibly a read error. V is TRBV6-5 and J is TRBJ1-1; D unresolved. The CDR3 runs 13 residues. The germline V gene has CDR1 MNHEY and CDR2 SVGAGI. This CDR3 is CAGRRKENTEAFF. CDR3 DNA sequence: TGTGCCGGCAGGAGGAAAGAGAACACTGAAGCTTTCTTT.

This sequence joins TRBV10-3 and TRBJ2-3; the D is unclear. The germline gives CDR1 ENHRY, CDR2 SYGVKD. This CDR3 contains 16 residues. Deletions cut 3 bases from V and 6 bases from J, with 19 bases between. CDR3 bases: TGTGCCATCAGTGATACCCGACTTGCTGCTTACGATACGCAGTATTTT. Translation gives CAISDTRLAAYDTQYF.

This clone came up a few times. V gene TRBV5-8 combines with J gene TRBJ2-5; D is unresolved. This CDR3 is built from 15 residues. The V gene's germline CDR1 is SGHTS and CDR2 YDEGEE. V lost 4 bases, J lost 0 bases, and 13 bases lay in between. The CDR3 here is CASSARPRYQETQYF. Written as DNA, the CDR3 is TGTGCCAGCAGCGCCCGTCCGCGATACCAAGAGACCCAGTACTTC. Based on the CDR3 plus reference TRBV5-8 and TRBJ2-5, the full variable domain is EAGVTQSPTHLIKTRGQQATLRCSPISGHTSVYWYQQALGLGLQFLLWYDEGEERNRGNFPPRFSGRQFPNYSSELNVNALELEDSALYLCASSARPRYQETQYFGPGTRLLVL.

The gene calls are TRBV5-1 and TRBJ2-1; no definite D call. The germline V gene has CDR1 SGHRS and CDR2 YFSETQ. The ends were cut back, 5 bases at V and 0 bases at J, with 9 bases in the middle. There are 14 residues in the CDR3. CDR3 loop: CASRAPSSYNEQFF. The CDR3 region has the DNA TGCGCCAGCAGAGCCCCCAGCTCCTACAATGAGCAGTTCTTC.

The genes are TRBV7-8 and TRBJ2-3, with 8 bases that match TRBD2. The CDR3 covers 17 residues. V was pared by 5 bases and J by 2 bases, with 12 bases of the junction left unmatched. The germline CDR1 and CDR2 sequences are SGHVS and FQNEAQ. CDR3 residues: CASSALGRGAYTDTQYF. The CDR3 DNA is TGTGCCAGCAGCGCTCTTGGGCGGGGGGCCTACACAGATACGCAGTATTTT.

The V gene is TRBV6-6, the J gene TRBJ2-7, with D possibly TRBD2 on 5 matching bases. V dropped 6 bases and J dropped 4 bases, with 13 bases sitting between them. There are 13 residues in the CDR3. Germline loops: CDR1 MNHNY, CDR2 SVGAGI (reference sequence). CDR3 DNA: TGTGCCAGCAGCCTAGGCACGGGATACGAGCAGTACTTC. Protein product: CASSLGTGYEQYF.

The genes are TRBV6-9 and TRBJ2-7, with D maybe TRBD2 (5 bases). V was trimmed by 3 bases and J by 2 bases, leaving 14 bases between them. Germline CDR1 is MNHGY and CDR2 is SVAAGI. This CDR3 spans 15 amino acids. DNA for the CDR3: TGTGCCAGCAGTTACGCGCGGGCAAGCGCCTACGAGCAGTACTTC. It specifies CASSYARASAYEQYF.

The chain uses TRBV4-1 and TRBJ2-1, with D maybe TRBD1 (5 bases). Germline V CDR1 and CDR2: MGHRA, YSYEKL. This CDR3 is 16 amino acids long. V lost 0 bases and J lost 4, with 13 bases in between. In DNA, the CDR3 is TGCGCCAGCAGCCAAGATCCGGACACCCTTTACAATGAGCAGTTCTTC. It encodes CASSQDPDTLYNEQFF.

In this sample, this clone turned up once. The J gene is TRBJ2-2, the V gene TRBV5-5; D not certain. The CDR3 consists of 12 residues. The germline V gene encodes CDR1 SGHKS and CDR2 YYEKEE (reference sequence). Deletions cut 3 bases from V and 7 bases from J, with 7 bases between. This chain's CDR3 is CASSSYIGELFF. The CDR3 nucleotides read TGTGCCAGCAGCTCATACATCGGGGAGCTGTTTTTT.

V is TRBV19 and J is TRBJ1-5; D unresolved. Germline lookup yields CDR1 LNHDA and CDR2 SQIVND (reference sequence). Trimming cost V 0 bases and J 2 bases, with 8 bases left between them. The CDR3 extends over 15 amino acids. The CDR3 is CASSIDVGGNQPQHF. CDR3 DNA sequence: TGTGCCAGTAGTATAGACGTTGGGGGCAATCAGCCCCAGCATTTT.

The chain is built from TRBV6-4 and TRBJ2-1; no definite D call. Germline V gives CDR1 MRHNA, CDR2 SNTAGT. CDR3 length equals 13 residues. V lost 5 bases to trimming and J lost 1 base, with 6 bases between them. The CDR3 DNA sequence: TGTGCCAGCAGTCCCAATTCCTACAATGAGCAGTTCTTC. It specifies CASSPNSYNEQFF.

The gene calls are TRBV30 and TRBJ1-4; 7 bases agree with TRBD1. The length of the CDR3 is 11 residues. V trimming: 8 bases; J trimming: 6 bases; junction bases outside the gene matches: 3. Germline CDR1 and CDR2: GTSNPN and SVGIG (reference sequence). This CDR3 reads CAGTEDEKLFF. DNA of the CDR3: TGTGCCGGGACAGAAGATGAAAAACTGTTTTTT.

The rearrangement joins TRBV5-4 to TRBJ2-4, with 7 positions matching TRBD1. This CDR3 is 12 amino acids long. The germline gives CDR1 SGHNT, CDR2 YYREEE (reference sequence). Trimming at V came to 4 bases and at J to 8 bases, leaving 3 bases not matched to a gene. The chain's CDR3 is CASSRDRDIQYF. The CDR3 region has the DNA TGTGCCAGCAGCAGAGACAGGGACATTCAGTACTTC.

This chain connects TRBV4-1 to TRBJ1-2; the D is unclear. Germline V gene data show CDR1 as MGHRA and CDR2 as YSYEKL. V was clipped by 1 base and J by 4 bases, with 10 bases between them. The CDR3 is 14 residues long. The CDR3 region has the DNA TGCGCCAGCAGCCAAGTAATTTTCGCCTATGGCTACACCTTC. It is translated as CASSQVIFAYGYTF.

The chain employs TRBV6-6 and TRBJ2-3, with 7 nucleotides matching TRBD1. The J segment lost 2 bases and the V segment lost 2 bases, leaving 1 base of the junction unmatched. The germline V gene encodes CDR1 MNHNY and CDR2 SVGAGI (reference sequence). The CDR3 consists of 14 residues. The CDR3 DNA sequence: TGTGCCAGCAGTTACGACAGGGCCACAGATACGCAGTATTTT. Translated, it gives CASSYDRATDTQYF.

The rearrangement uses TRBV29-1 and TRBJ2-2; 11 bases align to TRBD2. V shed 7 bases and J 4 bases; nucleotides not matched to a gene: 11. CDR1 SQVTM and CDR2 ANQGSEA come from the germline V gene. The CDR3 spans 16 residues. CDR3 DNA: TGCAGCGAGAGAGTAGCGGGAGGGAGTGGCACCGGGGAGCTGTTTTTT. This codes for CSERVAGGSGTGELFF.

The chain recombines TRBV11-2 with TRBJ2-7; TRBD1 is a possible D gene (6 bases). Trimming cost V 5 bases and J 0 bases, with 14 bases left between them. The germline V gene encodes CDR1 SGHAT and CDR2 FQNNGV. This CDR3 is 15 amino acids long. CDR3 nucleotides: TGTGCCAGCAGCCAGCTGCAGGGGACCTCCTACGAGCAGTACTTC. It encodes CASSQLQGTSYEQYF.

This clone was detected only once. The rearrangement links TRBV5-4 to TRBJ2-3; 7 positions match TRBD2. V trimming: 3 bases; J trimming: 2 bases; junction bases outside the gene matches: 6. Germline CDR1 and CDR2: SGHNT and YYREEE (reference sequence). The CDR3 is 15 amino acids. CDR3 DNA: TGTGCCAGCAGCTCTCTACTAGCGAACACAGATACGCAGTATTTT. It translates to CASSSLLANTDTQYF.